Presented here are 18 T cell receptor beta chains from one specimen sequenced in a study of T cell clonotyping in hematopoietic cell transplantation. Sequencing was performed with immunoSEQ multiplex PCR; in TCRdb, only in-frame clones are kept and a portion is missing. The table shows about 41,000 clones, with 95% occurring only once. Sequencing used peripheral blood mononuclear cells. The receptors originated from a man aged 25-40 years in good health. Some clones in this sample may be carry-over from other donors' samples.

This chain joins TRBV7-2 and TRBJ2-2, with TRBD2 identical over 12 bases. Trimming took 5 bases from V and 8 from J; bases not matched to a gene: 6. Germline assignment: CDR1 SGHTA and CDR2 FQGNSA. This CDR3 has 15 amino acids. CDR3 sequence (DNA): TGTGCCAGCAGCCCCCGACTAGCGGGAGCTGGGGAGCTGTTTTTT. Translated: CASSPRLAGAGELFF.

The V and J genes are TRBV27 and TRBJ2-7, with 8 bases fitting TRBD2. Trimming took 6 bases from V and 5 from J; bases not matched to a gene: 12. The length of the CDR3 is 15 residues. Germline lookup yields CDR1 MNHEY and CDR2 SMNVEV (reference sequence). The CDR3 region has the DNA TGTGCCAGCAGGGCTGCGGGGGGACCCGCTAACGAGCAGTACTTC. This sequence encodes CASRAAGGPANEQYF.

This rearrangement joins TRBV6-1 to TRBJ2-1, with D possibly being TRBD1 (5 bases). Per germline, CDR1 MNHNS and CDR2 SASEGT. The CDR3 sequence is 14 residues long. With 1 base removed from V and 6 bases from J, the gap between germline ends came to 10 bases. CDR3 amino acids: CASSEGGGANEQFF. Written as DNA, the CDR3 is TGTGCCAGCAGTGAAGGTGGTGGGGCCAATGAGCAGTTCTTC.

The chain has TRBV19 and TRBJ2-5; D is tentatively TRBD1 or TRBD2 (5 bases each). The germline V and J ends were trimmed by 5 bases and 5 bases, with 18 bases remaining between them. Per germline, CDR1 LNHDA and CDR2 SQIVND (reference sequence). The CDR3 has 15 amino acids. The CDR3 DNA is TGTGCCAGTAGTCCCCGGGACGCCCCGTTGGAGACCCAGTACTTC. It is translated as CASSPRDAPLETQYF.

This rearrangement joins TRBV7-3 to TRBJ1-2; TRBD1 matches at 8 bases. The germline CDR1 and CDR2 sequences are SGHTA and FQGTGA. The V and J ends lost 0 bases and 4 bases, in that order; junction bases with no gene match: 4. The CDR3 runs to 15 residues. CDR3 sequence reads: CASSLTGTGGYGYTF. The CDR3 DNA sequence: TGTGCCAGCAGCTTAACAGGGACAGGCGGCTATGGCTACACCTTC.

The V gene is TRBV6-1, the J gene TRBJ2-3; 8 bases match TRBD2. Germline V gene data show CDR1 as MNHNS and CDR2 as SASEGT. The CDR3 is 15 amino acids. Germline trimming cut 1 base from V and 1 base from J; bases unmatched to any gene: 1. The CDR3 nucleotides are TGTGCCAGCAGTGAAGTGCGGGGGGGCACAGATACGCAGTATTTT. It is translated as CASSEVRGGTDTQYF.

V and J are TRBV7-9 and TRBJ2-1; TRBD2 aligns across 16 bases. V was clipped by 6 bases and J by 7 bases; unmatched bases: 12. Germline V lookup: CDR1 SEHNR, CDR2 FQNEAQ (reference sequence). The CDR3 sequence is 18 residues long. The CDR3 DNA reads TGTGCCAGCAGTTCCGGGACTAGCGGGAGGGACCTTTGGAATGAGCAGTTCTTC. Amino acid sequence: CASSSGTSGRDLWNEQFF. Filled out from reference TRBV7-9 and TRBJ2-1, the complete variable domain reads DTGVSQNPRHKITKRGQNVTFRCDPISEHNRLYWYRQTLGQGPEFLTYFQNEAQLEKSRLLSDRFSAERPKGSFSTLEIQRTEQGDSAMYLCASSSGTSGRDLWNEQFFGPGTRLTVL.

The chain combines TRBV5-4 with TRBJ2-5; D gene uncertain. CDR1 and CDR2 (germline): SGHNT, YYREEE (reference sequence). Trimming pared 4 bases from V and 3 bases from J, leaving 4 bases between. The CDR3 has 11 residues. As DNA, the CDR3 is TGTGCCAGCAGCGTCGAAGAGACCCAGTACTTC. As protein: CASSVEETQYF.

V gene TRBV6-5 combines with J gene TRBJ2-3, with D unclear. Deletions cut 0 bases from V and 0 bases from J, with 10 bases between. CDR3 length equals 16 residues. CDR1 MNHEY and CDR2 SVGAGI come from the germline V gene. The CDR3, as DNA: TGTGCCAGCAGTTACTCGAGGACGGGCAGCACAGATACGCAGTATTTT. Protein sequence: CASSYSRTGSTDTQYF.

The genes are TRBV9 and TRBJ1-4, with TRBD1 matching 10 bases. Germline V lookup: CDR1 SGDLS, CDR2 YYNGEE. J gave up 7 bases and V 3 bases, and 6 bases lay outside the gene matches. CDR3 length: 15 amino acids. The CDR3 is CASSEGTGDLEKLFF. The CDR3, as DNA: TGTGCCAGCAGCGAGGGGACAGGGGACCTTGAAAAACTGTTTTTT.

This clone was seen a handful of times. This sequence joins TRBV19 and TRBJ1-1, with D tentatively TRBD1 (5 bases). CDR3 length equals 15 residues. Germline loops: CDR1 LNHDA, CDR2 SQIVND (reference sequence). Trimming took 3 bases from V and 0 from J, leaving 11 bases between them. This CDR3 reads CASSMNSGMNTEAFF. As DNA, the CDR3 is TGTGCCAGTAGTATGAATTCAGGGATGAACACTGAAGCTTTCTTT.

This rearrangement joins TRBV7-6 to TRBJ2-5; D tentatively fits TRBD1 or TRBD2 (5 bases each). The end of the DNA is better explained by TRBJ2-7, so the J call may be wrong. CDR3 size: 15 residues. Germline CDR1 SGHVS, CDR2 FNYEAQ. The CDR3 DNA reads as TGTGCCAGCAGCTTAGAAGGGACCGGCTTGTACGAGCAGTACTTC. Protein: CASSLEGTGLYEQYF.

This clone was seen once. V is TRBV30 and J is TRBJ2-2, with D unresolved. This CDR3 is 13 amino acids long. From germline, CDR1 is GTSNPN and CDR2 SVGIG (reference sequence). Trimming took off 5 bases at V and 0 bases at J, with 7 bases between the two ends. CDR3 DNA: TGTGCCTGGGGGTTTTCGAACACCGGGGAGCTGTTTTTT. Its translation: CAWGFSNTGELFF.

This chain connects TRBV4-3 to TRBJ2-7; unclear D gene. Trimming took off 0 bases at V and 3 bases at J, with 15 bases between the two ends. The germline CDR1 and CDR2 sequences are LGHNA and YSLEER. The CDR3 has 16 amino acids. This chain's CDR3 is CASSQDRGDAFYEQYF. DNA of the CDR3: TGCGCCAGCAGCCAAGATCGAGGAGATGCCTTCTACGAGCAGTACTTC.

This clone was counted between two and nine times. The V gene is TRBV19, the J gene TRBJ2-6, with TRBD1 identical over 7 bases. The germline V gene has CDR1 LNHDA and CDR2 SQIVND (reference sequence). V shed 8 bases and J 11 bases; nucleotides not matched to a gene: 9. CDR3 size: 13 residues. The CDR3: CASAVTGHHVLTF. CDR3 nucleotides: TGTGCCAGTGCCGTGACAGGGCACCACGTCCTGACTTTC. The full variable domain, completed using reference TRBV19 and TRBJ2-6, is DGGITQSPKYLFRKEGQNVTLSCEQNLNHDAMYWYRQDPGQGLRLIYYSQIVNDFQKGDIAEGYSVSREKKESFPLTVTSAQKNPTAFYLCASAVTGHHVLTFGAGSRLTVL.

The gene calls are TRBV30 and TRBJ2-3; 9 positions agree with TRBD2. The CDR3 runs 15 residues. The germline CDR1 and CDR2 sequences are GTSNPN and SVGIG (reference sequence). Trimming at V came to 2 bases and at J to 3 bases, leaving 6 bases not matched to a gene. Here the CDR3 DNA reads TGTGCCTGGAGTCAATTAGCGGGAGCGACAGATACGCAGTATTTT. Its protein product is CAWSQLAGATDTQYF.

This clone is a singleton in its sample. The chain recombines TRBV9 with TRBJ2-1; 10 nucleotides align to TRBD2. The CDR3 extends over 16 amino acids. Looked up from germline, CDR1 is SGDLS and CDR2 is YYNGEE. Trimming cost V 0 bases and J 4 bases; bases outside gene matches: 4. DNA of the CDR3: TGTGCCAGCAGCGTAGCATCACTAGCGGGATACAATGAGCAGTTCTTC. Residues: CASSVASLAGYNEQFF.

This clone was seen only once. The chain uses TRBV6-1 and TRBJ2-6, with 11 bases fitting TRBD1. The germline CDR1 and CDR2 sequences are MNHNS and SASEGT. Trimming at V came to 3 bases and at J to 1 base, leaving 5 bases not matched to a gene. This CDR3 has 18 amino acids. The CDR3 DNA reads TGTGCCAGCAGTGACAGGACAGGGGGCACGTCTGGGGCCAACGTCCTGACTTTC. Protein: CASSDRTGGTSGANVLTF.